The 32 T cell receptor beta chains in this list originate from one sample, sequenced in a study of T cell clonality in common variable immunodeficiency (dated by TCRdb to between 2015 and 2016). Library prep was done by the immunoSEQ multiplex PCR assay. In TCRdb, the immuneACCESS table is reduced to in-frame sequences with V and J assigned. These tables do not hold every clone; where another copy was compared, an unresolved V gene accounts for under half, and the others remain unexplained. The sample has 30,000 to 40,000 clones on record, with no singletons. The ten largest make up 3.5% to 4.5% of the sample. The sequenced material came from peripheral blood mononuclear cells. These receptor sequences come from a person aged 18 to 69 in good health.

This clone was picked up many times. The read falls 3 residues short of the CDR3 end, and the missing part is taken from the germline J gene. This chain connects TRBV29-1 to TRBJ2-4; perhaps TRBD2 as D (6 bases). The CDR3 extends over 13 amino acids. The germline gives CDR1 SQVTM, CDR2 ANQGSEA. Trimming removed 5 bases from V and 5 bases from J, with 13 bases in between. The part of the CDR3 DNA that was read is TGCAGCGTTTTTGGAGGGTCCGAAAACATT. This gives the protein CSVFGGSENI. The full CDR3 sequence reads CSVFGGSENIQYF.

This clone was found many times. The sequenced fragment ends 3 residues before the CDR3 boundary, so the rest is inferred from the germline J gene. The chain employs TRBV30 and TRBJ1-3; 7 bases map to TRBD1. V lost 2 bases and J lost 3; bases outside the gene matches: 4. The CDR3 has 14 residues. CDR1 and CDR2 from the germline V gene are GTSNPN and SVGIG (reference sequence). CDR3 loop: CAWSPGGGGNTIYF. Partial CDR3 DNA: TGTGCCTGGAGTCCAGGGGGAGGTGGAAACACC.

This clone has more than one count but fewer than ten. Incomplete CDR3 DNA: TGTGCCAGCAGCCAAGATTCATTTAGCTACGAG. Translating it yields CASSQDSFSYE. The complete CDR3 protein is CASSQDSFSYEQYF. The V call is TRBV4-2, the J call TRBJ2-7, with D uncertain. The read ends 3 residues shy of where the CDR3 ends; the end is completed using the germline J gene. The germline V gene encodes CDR1 LGHNA and CDR2 YNFKEQ. V was clipped by 0 bases and J by 3 bases, with 9 bases between them. This CDR3 spans 14 amino acids.

This clone was counted many times. The read is 3 residues too short to cover the CDR3 end, so that end is filled in from the germline J gene. This chain uses TRBV2 with TRBJ2-7, with D perhaps given as TRBD1 or TRBD2 (7 bases each). The V end was cut by 8 bases, the J end by 5 bases, with 19 bases between. The CDR3 is 14 residues long. The germline gives CDR1 SNHLY, CDR2 FYNNEI. CDR3 amino acids: CASLKDREGDEQYF. The sequenced part of the CDR3 DNA is TGTGCCAGCCTGAAAGACAGGGAGGGTGACGAG.

This clone is judged medium-sized. CDR3 amino acids: CASSLARTGGRETQYF. CDR3 bases read: TGTGCCAGCAGCTTGGCAAGGACAGGGGGTAGAGAGACC. This sequence joins TRBV5-4 and TRBJ2-5; TRBD1 matches 10 bases. Read coverage stops 3 residues before the CDR3 terminus; the germline J gene supplies the remainder. The ends lost 0 bases at V and 4 bases at J; junction bases unmatched: 6. CDR3 length: 16 residues. Germline assignment: CDR1 SGHNT and CDR2 YYREEE (reference sequence).

This clone was recorded a few times. The DNA ends 3 residues before the CDR3 does, and the rest of the CDR3 is filled in from the germline J gene. V gene TRBV6-2 or TRBV6-3 combines with J gene TRBJ1-2; D gene ambiguous. The CDR3 contains 15 residues. Germline CDR1 MNHEY, CDR2 SVGEGT. The DNA read from the CDR3 is TGTGCCAGCAGTTCCGGACTAGCGGGAGCCTACGAC. Its protein is CASSSGLAGAYD. The full CDR3 protein is CASSSGLAGAYDYTF.

This clone was detected many times. Coverage ceases 3 residues before the CDR3 finishes, and the germline J gene fills in the end. J is TRBJ1-5 and V is TRBV5-4; D might be TRBD1 (5 bases). The V and J ends lost 4 bases and 4 bases respectively, with 9 bases between them. Germline assignment: CDR1 SGHNT and CDR2 YYREEE (reference sequence). The CDR3 consists of 13 residues. The part of the CDR3 DNA that was read is TGTGCCAGCAGCCCCAGGGATAATCAGCCC. It is translated as CASSPRDNQP. The full CDR3 protein is CASSPRDNQPQHF.

There are many counts of this clone. The read finishes 3 residues shy of the CDR3 end, and the germline J gene is used to complete it. The chain uses TRBV10-2 and TRBJ1-1, with 7 bases matching TRBD1. V was clipped by 2 bases and J by 2 bases; unmatched bases: 5. The CDR3 runs 15 residues. Germline CDR1 and CDR2: WSHSY and SAAADI. The covered CDR3 bases are TGCGCCAGCAGTGAGATTGACAGGGTAAACACTGAA. Translation gives CASSEIDRVNTE. The CDR3 in its entirety is CASSEIDRVNTEAFF.

As for this clone: The CDR3 is cut off 3 residues early in the read; its end comes from the germline J gene. At the DNA level, this CDR3 is encoded by other sequences in the same sample as well. The chain is built from TRBV20-1 and TRBJ2-5; maybe TRBD2 (7 bases). This CDR3 has 16 residues. Germline V gene sequence: CDR1 DFQATT, CDR2 SNEGSKA (reference sequence). Trimming left V 1 base short and J 5 bases short, with 20 bases between. The covered CDR3 bases are TGCAGTGCTAGAGGTTCTCTGGCGGGGGCCAGTGAGACC. Its translation is CSARGSLAGASET. The entire CDR3 reads CSARGSLAGASETQYF.

This clone was recorded many times. Read coverage stops 3 residues before the CDR3 terminus; the germline J gene supplies the remainder. The chain carries TRBV5-1 and TRBJ2-7; tentatively, D is TRBD2 (6 bases). Trimming pared 4 bases from V and 2 bases from J, leaving 16 bases between. This CDR3 is built from 15 residues. Germline CDR1 and CDR2: SGHRS and YFSETQ. The CDR3 loop is CASSTIPSVTYEQYF. Partial CDR3 DNA: TGCGCCAGCAGCACCATTCCTAGCGTCACCTACGAG.

In this sample, this clone turned up many times. The observed sequence ends 3 residues before the CDR3 terminus, with the missing tail filled in from the germline J gene. The chain has TRBV5-4 and TRBJ2-1; 7 bases are shared with TRBD2. The CDR3 sequence is 13 residues long. Germline CDR1 is SGHNT and CDR2 is YYREEE (reference sequence). V trimming: 4 bases; J trimming: 3 bases; junction bases outside the gene matches: 1. CDR3 sequence: CASSRDYYNEQFF. The CDR3 bases that were read are TGTGCCAGCAGCCGGGACTACTACAATGAG.

The CDR3 sequence: CSVRTGSSYEQYF. Partial CDR3 DNA: TGCAGTGTCCGGACAGGGAGCTCCTACGAG. This sequence joins TRBV20-1 and TRBJ2-7; 8 bases line up with TRBD1. Sequencing ends 3 residues short of the CDR3 end; the germline J gene provides the rest. Germline V CDR1 and CDR2: DFQATT, SNEGSKA (reference sequence). V dropped 7 bases and J dropped 0; count of bases not matched to a gene: 5. The CDR3 spans 13 residues.

This clone was counted at least ten times. The CDR3 extends 3 residues past the end of the read, so its final part is completed from the germline J gene. The V call is TRBV6-1, the J call TRBJ1-3; 8 bases line up with TRBD1. Trimming cost V 2 bases and J 0 bases; bases outside gene matches: 6. CDR3 length equals 17 residues. CDR1 MNHNS and CDR2 SASEGT come from the germline V gene. CDR3 DNA (partial): TGTGCCAGCAGTGAACAGGGGGCTGCCTACTCTGGAAACACC. Its protein product is CASSEQGAAYSGNT. The whole CDR3 region reads CASSEQGAAYSGNTIYF.

This clone was seen more than once but under ten times. CDR3 DNA, as far as it was read: TGTGCCAGCAGCTTGCTAGCGAACGAC. It yields the protein CASSLLAND. The full CDR3 reads CASSLLANDYTF. The chain is built from TRBV7-9 and TRBJ1-2; D unclear. Coverage ceases 3 residues before the CDR3 finishes, and the germline J gene fills in the end. Germline CDR1 SEHNR, CDR2 FQNEAQ (reference sequence). This CDR3 spans 12 amino acids.

This clone has ten or more counts. The read ends 3 residues before the CDR3 terminus; that terminus is restored from the germline J gene. This chain connects TRBV10-2 to TRBJ2-5, with a possible D match to TRBD2 (6 bases). This CDR3 region has 14 residues. Germline V CDR1 and CDR2: WSHSY, SAAADI. V was shortened by 4 bases and J by 3 bases, with 12 bases between the two germline ends. The CDR3 DNA, read in part, is TGCGCCAGCAGTGTCTTAGGAGGGGAAGAGACC. As protein: CASSVLGGEET. The CDR3 as a whole reads CASSVLGGEETQYF.

This clone was observed many times. Coverage ceases 3 residues before the CDR3 finishes, and the germline J gene fills in the end. The J gene is TRBJ1-2, the V gene TRBV5-1, with a weak D call TRBD1 (5 bases). Germline CDR1 reads SGHRS; CDR2 reads YFSETQ. The CDR3 is made up of 15 amino acids. The part of the CDR3 DNA that was read is TGCGCCAGCAGCTTGGAGGGGCCAGAGCGAGGGGGC. Its protein product is CASSLEGPERGG. The CDR3 in its entirety is CASSLEGPERGGYTF.

This clone came up many times. The CDR3 is cut off 3 residues early in the read; its end comes from the germline J gene. The rearrangement links TRBV5-1 to TRBJ2-3; 13 bases are a match to TRBD2. The V segment lost 3 bases and the J segment 5 bases; nucleotides outside the gene matches: 12. The CDR3 spans 18 residues. Per the germline V gene, CDR1 is SGHRS and CDR2 is YFSETQ. The covered CDR3 bases are TGCGCCAGCAGCTCTCCAACCGGGACTAGCGGGACCCTAGATACG. Protein product: CASSSPTGTSGTLDT. The full CDR3 protein reads CASSSPTGTSGTLDTQYF. The full variable domain, its missing parts supplied by reference TRBV5-1 and TRBJ2-3, is KAGVTQTPRYLIKTRGQQVTLSCSPISGHRSVSWYQQTPGQGLQFLFEYFSETQRNKGNFPGRFSGRQFSNSRSEMNVSTLELGDSALYLCASSSPTGTSGTLDTQYFGPGTRLTVL.

This clone has a count of ten or more. The read halts 3 residues ahead of the CDR3 end, with the missing end drawn from the germline J gene. The rearrangement uses TRBV7-9 and TRBJ2-2; 7 bases agree with TRBD2. The trim removed 1 base at V and 3 bases at J, leaving 2 bases unmatched. The germline CDR1 and CDR2 sequences are SEHNR and FQNEAQ (reference sequence). The CDR3 runs 15 residues. The CDR3 loop is CASSLETSHTGELFF. The sequenced CDR3 bases are TGTGCCAGCAGCTTAGAGACTAGCCACACCGGGGAG. The full variable domain, rest sourced from reference TRBV7-9 and TRBJ2-2, is DTGVSQNPRHKITKRGQNVTFRCDPISEHNRLYWYRQTLGQGPEFLTYFQNEAQLEKSRLLSDRFSAERPKGSFSTLEIQRTEQGDSAMYLCASSLETSHTGELFFGEGSRLTVL.

This clone was seen many times. The read ends 3 residues before the CDR3 terminus; that terminus is restored from the germline J gene. V usage is TRBV9 and J usage is TRBJ1-1; no clear D. This CDR3 has 15 amino acids. With 2 bases removed from V and 0 bases from J, the gap between germline ends came to 11 bases. Germline values: CDR1 SGDLS, CDR2 YYNGEE. The CDR3 loop is CASSVQNLMNTEAFF. The sequenced part of the CDR3 DNA is TGTGCCAGCAGCGTCCAGAATTTAATGAACACTGAA. The full variable domain, its missing parts supplied by reference TRBV9 and TRBJ1-1, is DSGVTQTPKHLITATGQRVTLRCSPRSGDLSVYWYQQSLDQGLQFLIQYYNGEERAKGNILERFSAQQFPDLHSELNLSSLELGDSALYFCASSVQNLMNTEAFFGQGTRLTVV.

Ten or more counts support this clone. The CDR3 end falls 3 residues outside the read, so it is completed with the germline J gene. The gene calls are TRBV7-2 and TRBJ2-3; 7 bases fit TRBD2. CDR1 and CDR2 from the germline V gene are SGHTA and FQGNSA. This CDR3 is built from 12 residues. The CDR3 spells CASSSRTSAQYF. The part of the CDR3 DNA that was read is TGTGCCAGCAGCTCCCGGACTAGTGCG.

This clone was counted at least ten times. The CDR3 end is not reached by the read, which stops 3 residues before it; the germline J gene fills it in. The V gene is TRBV5-5, the J gene TRBJ2-3, with D possibly matching TRBD1 (6 bases). Per the germline V gene, CDR1 is SGHKS and CDR2 is YYEKEE (reference sequence). Trimming pared 3 bases from V and 4 bases from J, leaving 12 bases between. CDR3 size: 14 residues. The CDR3 protein is CASSSYRASDTQYF. Partial CDR3 DNA: TGTGCCAGCAGCTCCTACAGGGCGTCAGATACG.

This clone was seen a few times. The read comes to an end 3 residues before the CDR3 does, leaving the germline J gene to fill in the end. V is TRBV18 and J is TRBJ1-2; possibly TRBD1 for D (6 bases). This CDR3 is built from 13 residues. CDR1 KGHSH and CDR2 LQKENI come from the germline V gene. CDR3 residues: CASSPRDNYDYTF. The sequenced CDR3 bases are TGTGCCAGCTCACCACGGGACAACTACGAC.

This clone was seen repeatedly, ten times or more. Sequencing ends 3 residues short of the CDR3 end; the germline J gene provides the rest. The rearrangement links TRBV2 to TRBJ1-1; D call uncertain. Trimming took off 5 bases at V and 1 base at J, with 14 bases between the two ends. Germline V gene lookup returns CDR1 SNHLY and CDR2 FYNNEI. The CDR3 runs 15 residues. CDR3 amino acids: CASSPQRAGNTEAFF. The covered CDR3 bases are TGTGCCAGCAGTCCCCAGCGGGCGGGGAACACTGAA.

At least ten counts were recorded for this clone. The observed sequence ends 3 residues before the CDR3 terminus, with the missing tail filled in from the germline J gene. The V call is TRBV20-1, the J call TRBJ2-3; D remains ambiguous. This CDR3 is built from 15 residues. CDR1 is DFQATT, CDR2 SNEGSKA, per germline (reference sequence). Partial CDR3 DNA: TGCAGTGCTAGAGACCGGAGAATGGGCCAAGAGACG. This encodes CSARDRRMGQET. The full CDR3 is CSARDRRMGQETQYF.

This clone was observed at least ten times. The CDR3 end is not reached by the read, which stops 3 residues before it; the germline J gene fills it in. The genes are TRBV7-2 and TRBJ1-2; D not certain. Germline CDR1 SGHTA, CDR2 FQGNSA. This CDR3 spans 13 amino acids. CDR3 bases read: TGTGCCAGCAGCGCTATGATTAGTCACGGC. Its translation: CASSAMISHG. The whole CDR3 region reads CASSAMISHGYTF. Using reference TRBV7-2 and TRBJ1-2 for the parts outside the CDR3, the full variable domain is GAGVSQSPSNKVTEKGKDVELRCDPISGHTALYWYRQSLGQGLEFLIYFQGNSAPDKSGLPSDRFSAERTGGSVSTLTIQRTQQEDSAVYLCASSAMISHGYTFGSGTRLTVV.

This clone was seen at least ten times. The read is 3 residues too short to cover the CDR3 end, so that end is filled in from the germline J gene. J is TRBJ2-6 and V is TRBV18; D possibly corresponds to TRBD2 (7 bases). The germline V gene encodes CDR1 KGHSH and CDR2 LQKENI. The V end was cut by 6 bases, the J end by 3 bases, with 15 bases between. The CDR3 is 16 amino acids. The CDR3 DNA, read in part, is TGTGCCAGCTCCCCGCGGGGGCGGTTTGGGGCCAACGTC. Translated, it gives CASSPRGRFGANV. The whole CDR3 sequence reads CASSPRGRFGANVLTF.

At least ten counts were recorded for this clone. The sequenced fragment ends 3 residues before the CDR3 boundary, so the rest is inferred from the germline J gene. The J gene is TRBJ2-7, the V gene TRBV5-5, with 10 bases that match TRBD1. Unmatched junction bases numbered 4, after V lost 4 bases and J lost 6 bases. Germline V CDR1 and CDR2: SGHKS, YYEKEE (reference sequence). The CDR3 covers 13 residues. The CDR3 reads CASSPRTGGEQYF. The CDR3 bases that were read are TGTGCCAGCAGCCCCCGGACAGGGGGCGAG.

Concerning this clone itself: The sequenced fragment ends 3 residues before the CDR3 boundary, so the rest is inferred from the germline J gene. V is TRBV18 and J is TRBJ1-2; D might be TRBD1 (5 bases). Per the germline V gene, CDR1 is KGHSH and CDR2 is LQKENI. This CDR3 is 13 amino acids long. The CDR3 DNA, read in part, is TGTGCCAGCTCATCAGGGCAAAACAATGAC. This translates into CASSSGQNND. The full CDR3 sequence reads CASSSGQNNDYTF.

This clone was found a few times. The part of the CDR3 DNA that was read is TGTGCCAGCAGTGATTTTACAGTGCTGCCCTACGAC. It translates to CASSDFTVLPYD. In full, the CDR3 is CASSDFTVLPYDYTF. The rearrangement joins TRBV2 to TRBJ1-2; D gene unclear. The read is 3 residues too short to cover the CDR3 end, so that end is filled in from the germline J gene. CDR1 is SNHLY, CDR2 FYNNEI, per germline. This CDR3 spans 15 amino acids. Together with reference TRBV2 and TRBJ1-2, the CDR3 gives the full variable domain: EPEVTQTPSHQVTQMGQEVILRCVPISNHLYFYWYRQILGQKVEFLVSFYNNEISEKSEIFDDQFSVERPDGSNFTLKIRSTKLEDSAMYFCASSDFTVLPYDYTFGSGTRLTVV.

This clone occurred many times. CDR3 sequence: CASSLMGPTDTQYF. Incomplete CDR3 DNA: TGTGCCAGCAGCTTAATGGGCCCAACAGATACG. The rearrangement uses TRBV7-3 and TRBJ2-3; no definite D call. The observed sequence ends 3 residues before the CDR3 terminus, with the missing tail filled in from the germline J gene. The germline CDR1 and CDR2 sequences are SGHTA and FQGTGA. The CDR3 runs 14 residues. Trimming removed 1 base from V and 3 bases from J, with 8 bases in between.

The CDR3 is CASSPRQARQGIYGQYF. The DNA read from the CDR3 is TGTGCCAGCTCACCACGGCAGGCCCGGCAAGGTATCTATGGT. The chain recombines TRBV18 with TRBJ2-4; D unresolved. Sequencing ends 3 residues short of the CDR3 end; the germline J gene provides the rest. Per the germline V gene, CDR1 is KGHSH and CDR2 is LQKENI. The CDR3 is 17 amino acids.

Many counts were recorded for this clone. The covered CDR3 bases are TGTGCCACCAGCCTCGACAGGGGTAACACTGAA. Protein: CATSLDRGNTE. The whole CDR3 reads CATSLDRGNTEAFF. The chain is built from TRBV15 and TRBJ1-1; 8 bases line up with TRBD1. The CDR3 end falls 3 residues outside the read, so it is completed with the germline J gene. CDR1 is LNHNV and CDR2 is YYDKDF in the germline V gene (reference sequence). The CDR3 loop spans 14 amino acids. J was trimmed by 2 bases and V by 5 bases; bases with no gene match: 4.